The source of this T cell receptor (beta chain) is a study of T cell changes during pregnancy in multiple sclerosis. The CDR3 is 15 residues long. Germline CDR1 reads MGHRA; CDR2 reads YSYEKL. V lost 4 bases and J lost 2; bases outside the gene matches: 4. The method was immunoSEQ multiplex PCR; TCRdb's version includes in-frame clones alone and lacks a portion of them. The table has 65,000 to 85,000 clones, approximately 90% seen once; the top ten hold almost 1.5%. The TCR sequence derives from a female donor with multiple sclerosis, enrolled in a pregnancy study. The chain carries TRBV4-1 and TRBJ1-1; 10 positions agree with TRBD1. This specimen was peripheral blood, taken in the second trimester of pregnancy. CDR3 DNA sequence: TGCGCCAGCAGCCTAGACAGGGGGCCAAACACTGAAGCTTTCTTT. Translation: CASSLDRGPNTEAFF.